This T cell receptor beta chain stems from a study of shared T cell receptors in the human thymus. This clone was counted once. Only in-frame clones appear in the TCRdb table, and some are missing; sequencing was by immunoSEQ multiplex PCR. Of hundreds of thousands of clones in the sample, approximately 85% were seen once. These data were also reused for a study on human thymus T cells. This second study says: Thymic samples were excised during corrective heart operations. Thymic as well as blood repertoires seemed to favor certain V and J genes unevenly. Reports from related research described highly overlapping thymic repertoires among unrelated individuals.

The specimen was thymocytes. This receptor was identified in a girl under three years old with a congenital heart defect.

CDR3 in amino acids: CASSIGQGTEAFF. In nucleotides, the CDR3 is TGTGCCAGTAGTATCGGACAGGGCACTGAAGCTTTCTTT. V gene TRBV19 combines with J gene TRBJ1-1; TRBD1 aligns across 8 bases. The CDR3 runs 13 residues. V trimming: 3 bases; J trimming: 4 bases; junction bases outside the gene matches: 1. From germline, CDR1 is LNHDA and CDR2 SQIVND (reference sequence).